These T cell receptor beta chains were read from a single sample in a study of CD8+ T cells in alopecia areata. The assay was immunoSEQ multiplex PCR, and TCRdb's table has in-frame clones only and misses some. The table lists about 110,000 clones, roughly 64% of them singletons. The source material was CD8+ T cells sorted from blood. The source is a human donor in good health. CDR3s include the opening cysteine and the closing phenylalanine or tryptophan. Each record gives: D gene, V gene, CDR3 protein. The D gene is left open where the match is weak.

NA | TRBV5-6 | CASSSDYGVSGNTIYF
NA | TRBV29-1 | CSVPRTVMPTGTEAFF
NA | TRBV29-1 | CSVEEGGGQDYNEQFF
NA | TRBV5-1 | CASSLLGYPGANVLTF
NA | TRBV27 | CASSFSGAWNEQFF
NA | TRBV7-9 | CASTEDAPLEAFF
NA | TRBV7-6 | CASSLGGSSNQPQHF
NA | TRBV29-1 | CSVQGYGYGYTF
NA | TRBV5-4 | CASTTWYPKLYGYTF
NA | TRBV5-4 | CASSLNRHSPLHF
TRBD2 | TRBV2 | CARKGLAGNYEQYF
NA | TRBV6-1 | CASSETESGTSEQYF
NA | TRBV10-2 | CASSDWTTAYEQYF
TRBD2 | TRBV29-1 | CSATTSGVTGELFF
TRBD1 | TRBV18 | CASSPGQVDEQYF
NA | TRBV5-3 | CARSLYIPNICNEQFF
TRBD2 | TRBV9 | CASRGAGYYNEQFF
NA | TRBV7-9 | CASSQDHGAGANVLTF
NA | TRBV27 | CASSPPGDNNQPQHF
NA | TRBV7-9 | CASSLDRDYGYTF
NA | TRBV19 | CASSMSSEGNQPQHF
NA | TRBV6-5 | CASSYFGGDTQYF
NA | TRBV2 | CASQALQETQYF
NA | TRBV28 | CASSLGGPTDTQYF
TRBD1 | TRBV6-5 | CASTPGQLNNEQFF
NA | TRBV5-1 | CASSWWDELAGANVLTF
TRBD1 | TRBV13 | CASTPGTGEGYTF
TRBD2 | TRBV28 | CASNIGTSGSREQYF
NA | TRBV29-1 | CSAIGAQGSDEQYF
NA | TRBV27 | CASSFYNEQFF
TRBD2 | TRBV5-1 | CASSGTGTSGDEQYF
NA | TRBV7-9 | CASSFGSSYEQYF
TRBD2 | TRBV30 | CAWRSGGITDTQYF
NA | TRBV5-1 | CASSLEPHYEQYF
NA | TRBV27 | CASSSRVVARDTEAFF
TRBD1 | TRBV14 | CASSQDKALGTGFSF
NA | TRBV30 | CAFNTGELFF
TRBD1 | TRBV7-9 | CASSFSIRTGGFETQYF
NA | TRBV4-1 | CASSQVSAGRDTEAFF
NA | TRBV7-9 | CASSFGDEQYF
TRBD1 | TRBV27 | CASSLVPGGGELFF
NA | TRBV5-4 | CASSYRQVNSPLHF
NA | TRBV6-1 | CASSYQGREQYF
NA | TRBV5-1 | CASSLGGTSNQPQHF
NA | TRBV4-1 | CASSKLADQPQHF
NA | TRBV11-2 | CASSLKLGRHTGELFF
NA | TRBV7-9 | CASRGALSGEQYF
TRBD2 | TRBV5-4 | CASSLALAGKSTDTQYF
NA | TRBV11-2 | CASSFRPIDEQYF
NA | TRBV4-3 | CASSQDRGQETQYF
TRBD1 | TRBV28 | CAISGGQNLNYGYTF
NA | TRBV11-2 | CASSLVRTSSTDTQYF
NA | TRBV2 | CASSVGTEAFF
NA | TRBV13 | CASSLTGLSSYEQYF
NA | TRBV5-1 | CASSLVGQGFSGELFF